This T cell receptor beta chain was captured in a study of response to subunit inactivated influenza vaccine. Overall study findings and caveats: It was the authors' suggestion that each seasonal influenza vaccination recruits few new T cells.

This clonotype was seen ten or more times. Its antigen is currently unknown. One entry per CDR3 protein, called by TCRdb with MiXCR from the RT-PCR reads. The profile covers under 200,000 distinct CDR3 sequences, with around 10% appearing a single time and 35% to 40% taken by the ten largest. Germline assignment: CDR1 SGDLS and CDR2 YYNGEE. The CDR3 has 15 amino acids. The junction had 12 bases not matched to a gene; V was cut back by 2 bases and J by 7 bases. The source material was CD8+ T cells sorted from PBMCs, sampled approximately 25 months after vaccination. This chain connects TRBV9 to TRBJ2-7; 7 bases are shared with TRBD1. The source is a man between 50 and 75 years old who received an inactivated influenza vaccine. CDR3 bases: TGTGCCAGCAGCGTTACAGGGGCCCCGAGGGGGGAGCAGTACTTC. This codes for CASSVTGAPRGEQYF.